What follows is one T cell receptor beta chain and its context. The antigen is not known. The length of the CDR3 is 15 residues. V dropped 2 bases and J dropped 4 bases, with 14 bases sitting between them. Germline lookup yields CDR1 MGHRA and CDR2 YSYEKL. The study ran its PCR with 60 Vbeta and 13 Jbeta primers. Method: immunoSEQ multiplex PCR; TCRdb's copy keeps in-frame clones and lacks some. The table lists 60,000 or so clones, more than 70% of them singletons, with roughly 1.6% in the top ten. The sample belongs to a study of cytomegalovirus exposure and HLA in healthy donors. Regarding the study as a whole: Analyzed later, association rates of TCRs varied across HLA loci, with DRB1 most and HLA-C fewest.

Participants comprised healthy donors of bone marrow. Sample: PBMCs. This sequence joins TRBV4-1 and TRBJ1-2; D is possibly TRBD1 (5 bases). The sequence was obtained from a man aged 25 to 45 in good health and CMV-seropositive. The CDR3 DNA is TGCGCCAGCAGCCAACAGGGCAGTCCCGCCTATGGCTACACCTTC. It specifies CASSQQGSPAYGYTF.